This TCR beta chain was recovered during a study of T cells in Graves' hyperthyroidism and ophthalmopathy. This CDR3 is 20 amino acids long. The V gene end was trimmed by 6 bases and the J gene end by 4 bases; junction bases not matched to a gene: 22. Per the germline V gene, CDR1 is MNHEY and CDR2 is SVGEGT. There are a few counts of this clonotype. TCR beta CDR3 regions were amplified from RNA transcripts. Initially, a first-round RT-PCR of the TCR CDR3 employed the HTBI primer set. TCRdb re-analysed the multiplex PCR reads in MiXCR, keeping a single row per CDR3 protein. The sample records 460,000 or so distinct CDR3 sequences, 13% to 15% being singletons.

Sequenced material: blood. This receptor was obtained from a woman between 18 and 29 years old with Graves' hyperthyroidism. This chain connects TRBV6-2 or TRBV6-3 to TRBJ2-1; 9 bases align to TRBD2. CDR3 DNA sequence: TGTGCCAGCAGGCCACCGCCTCGGCGGGAGGGCCGGTCTCCTTACAATGAGCAGTTCTTC. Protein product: CASRPPPRREGRSPYNEQFF.